This is a list of T cell receptor beta chains from one sample in a study of response to subunit inactivated influenza vaccine. A single record per CDR3 protein comes from TCRdb applying MiXCR to the RT-PCR reads. The sample lists 700,000 to 800,000 distinct CDR3 sequences; about a fifth were seen once. The starting material was PBMCs from blood, obtained roughly 5 days after vaccination. Receptors were obtained from a man between 50 and 59 years old who received an inactivated influenza vaccine. Both conserved end residues are trimmed from each CDR3. Size is omitted from some rows. Given values are once, few, many or a class for expanded clones.

>TRBV9|.
ASSNRDGNYEQY
>TRBV7-9|many
ASSPPPNTEAF
>TRBV5-6|few
ASSLGSPGGSSPLH
>TRBV12-3/TRBV12-4|.
ASSRQGLGEQY
>TRBV12-5|.
ASGYEGRGDTQY
>TRBV24-1|.
ATSDSIIGTGARTPNTGELF
>TRBV4-2|.
ASSQDHLGGSPLH
>TRBV4-3|few
ASSQGRGLAKNIQY
>TRBV20-1|.
SASRQGTYEQY
>TRBV6-2/TRBV6-3|many
ASSFVIAGDPGELF
>TRBV20-1|.
SCTSMDNTDTQY
>TRBV20-1|few
SAWGTSLDNEQF
>TRBV19|.
ASQLRWDTDTQY
>TRBV5-1|few
ASRGATSTDTQY
>TRBV12-3/TRBV12-4|many
ASSLQQNTEAF
>TRBV5-5|.
ASSLLSGGHFQETQY
>TRBV6-2/TRBV6-3|few
ASSSGQGVANTGELF
>TRBV6-2/TRBV6-3|.
ATQSRENFGTQY
>TRBV20-1|few
SAHQESTNEKLF
>TRBV4-1|few
ASSQDRWAGNQPQH
>TRBV5-1|.
ASSLVAIGSSYEQY
>TRBV28|.
ASSPNPRWASSGRPYNEQF
>TRBV12-3/TRBV12-4|few
ASRREENEQF
>TRBV15|many
ATSSGQLNEQF
>TRBV20-1|few
SADRADRANTGELF
>TRBV7-9|few
ASSLESGRSYEQY
>TRBV7-9|few
ASTLEGSSGRGNEQF
>TRBV4-1|many
ASSQEVVEAGREQY
>TRBV10-2|.
ASSESGAGGFYEQY
>TRBV10-2|.
ASGGSSGVGGTDTQY
>TRBV11-2|many
ASSLGLAGYTGELF
>TRBV15|few
ATSRSRETITDTQY
>TRBV7-8|.
ASSGNRGNYGYT
>TRBV20-1|few
SVNRLAGGNDEQF
>TRBV5-1|.
ASSFFLSGGAYNEQF
>TRBV9|.
ASSASSGDTGELF
>TRBV10-1|.
ASSERTTRSGANVLT
>TRBV9|.
ASSPAPQDTDTQY
>TRBV4-3|few
ASSQATSGVYQETQY
>TRBV11-1|.
ASSLDAGQKWDTQY
>TRBV20-1|few
SASPRPGYEQY
>TRBV29-1|.
SVGIRSGAYNEQF